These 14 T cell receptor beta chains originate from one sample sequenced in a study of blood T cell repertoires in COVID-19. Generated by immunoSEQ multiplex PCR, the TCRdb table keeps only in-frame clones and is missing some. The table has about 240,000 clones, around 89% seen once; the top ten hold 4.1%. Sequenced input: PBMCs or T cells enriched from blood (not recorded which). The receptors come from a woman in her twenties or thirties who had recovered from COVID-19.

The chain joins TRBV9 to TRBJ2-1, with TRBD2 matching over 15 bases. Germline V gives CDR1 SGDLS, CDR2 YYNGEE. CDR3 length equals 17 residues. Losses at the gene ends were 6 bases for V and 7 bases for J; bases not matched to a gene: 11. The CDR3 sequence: CASTGAGLAGGSNEQFF. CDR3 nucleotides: TGTGCCAGCACCGGAGCGGGACTAGCGGGAGGATCTAATGAGCAGTTCTTC. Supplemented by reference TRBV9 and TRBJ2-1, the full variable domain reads DSGVTQTPKHLITATGQRVTLRCSPRSGDLSVYWYQQSLDQGLQFLIQYYNGEERAKGNILERFSAQQFPDLHSELNLSSLELGDSALYFCASTGAGLAGGSNEQFFGPGTRLTVL.

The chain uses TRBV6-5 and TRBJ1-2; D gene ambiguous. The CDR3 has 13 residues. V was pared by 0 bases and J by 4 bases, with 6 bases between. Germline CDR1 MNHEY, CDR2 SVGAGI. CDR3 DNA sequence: TGTGCCAGCAGTTACTCCAACTTCTATGGCTACACCTTC. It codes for CASSYSNFYGYTF.

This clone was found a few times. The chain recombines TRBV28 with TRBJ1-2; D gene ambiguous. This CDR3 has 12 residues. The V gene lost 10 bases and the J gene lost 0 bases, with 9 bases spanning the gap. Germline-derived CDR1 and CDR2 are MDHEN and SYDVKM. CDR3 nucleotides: TGTGCCACCATGGTAGCTAACTATGGCTACACCTTC. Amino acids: CATMVANYGYTF.

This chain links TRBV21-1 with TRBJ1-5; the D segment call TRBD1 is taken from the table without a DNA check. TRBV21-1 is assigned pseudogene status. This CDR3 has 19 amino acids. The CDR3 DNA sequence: TGTGCCAGCAGCAAACCCGGGACAGGCTCCTCGAGGAGCAATCAGCCCCAGCATTTT. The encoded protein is CASSKPGTGSSRSNQPQHF.

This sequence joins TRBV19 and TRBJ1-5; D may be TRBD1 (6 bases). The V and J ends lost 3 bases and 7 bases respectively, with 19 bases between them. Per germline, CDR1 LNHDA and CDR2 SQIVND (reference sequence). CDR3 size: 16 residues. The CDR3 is CASSIFGATGGQPQHF. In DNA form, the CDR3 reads TGTGCCAGTAGTATTTTCGGGGCGACTGGGGGCCAGCCCCAGCATTTT.

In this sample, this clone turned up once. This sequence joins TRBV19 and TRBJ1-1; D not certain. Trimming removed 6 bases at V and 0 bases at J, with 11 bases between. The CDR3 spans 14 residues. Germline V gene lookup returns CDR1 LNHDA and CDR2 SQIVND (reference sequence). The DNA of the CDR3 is TGTGCCAGTAGCCCTGGGCCAGTGAACACTGAAGCTTTCTTT. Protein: CASSPGPVNTEAFF.

The CDR3: CASSLGTGENTEAFF. The CDR3 DNA is TGTGCCAGCAGCCTTGGGACAGGGGAGAACACTGAAGCTTTCTTT. The V call is TRBV5-4, the J call TRBJ1-1, with 10 positions matching TRBD1. CDR1 SGHNT and CDR2 YYREEE come from the germline V gene (reference sequence). V shed 4 bases, J shed 1 base, and the junction held 4 bases outside the gene matches. The CDR3 is 15 residues long. Drawing the rest from reference TRBV5-4 and TRBJ1-1, the complete variable domain is ETGVTQSPTHLIKTRGQQVTLRCSSQSGHNTVSWYQQALGQGPQFIFQYYREEENGRGNFPPRFSGLQFPNYSSELNVNALELDDSALYLCASSLGTGENTEAFFGQGTRLTVV.

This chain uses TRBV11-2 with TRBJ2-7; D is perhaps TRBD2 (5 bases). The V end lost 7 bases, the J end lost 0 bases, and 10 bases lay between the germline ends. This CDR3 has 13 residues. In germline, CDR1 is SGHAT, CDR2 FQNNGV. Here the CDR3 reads CASNGGSSYEQYF. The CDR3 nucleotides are TGTGCCAGCAATGGCGGGTCCTCCTACGAGCAGTACTTC.

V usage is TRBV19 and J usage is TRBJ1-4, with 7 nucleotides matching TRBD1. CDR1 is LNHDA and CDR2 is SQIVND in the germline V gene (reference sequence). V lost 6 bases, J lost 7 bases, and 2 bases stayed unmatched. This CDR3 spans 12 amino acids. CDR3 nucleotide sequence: TGTGCCAGTAGGCACAGGGGTGAAAAACTGTTTTTT. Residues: CASRHRGEKLFF. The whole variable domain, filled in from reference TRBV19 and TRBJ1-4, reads DGGITQSPKYLFRKEGQNVTLSCEQNLNHDAMYWYRQDPGQGLRLIYYSQIVNDFQKGDIAEGYSVSREKKESFPLTVTSAQKNPTAFYLCASRHRGEKLFFGSGTQLSVL.

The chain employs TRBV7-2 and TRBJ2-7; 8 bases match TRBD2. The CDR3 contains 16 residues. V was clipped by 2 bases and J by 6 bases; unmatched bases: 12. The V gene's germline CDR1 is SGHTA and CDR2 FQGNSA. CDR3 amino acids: CASSLTRSGRLVEQYF. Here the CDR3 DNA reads TGTGCCAGCAGCTTAACGAGGAGCGGGAGACTTGTCGAGCAGTACTTC.

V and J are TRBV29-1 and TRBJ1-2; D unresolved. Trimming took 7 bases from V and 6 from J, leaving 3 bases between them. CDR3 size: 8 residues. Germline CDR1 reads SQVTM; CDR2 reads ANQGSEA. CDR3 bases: TGCAGCGCCGATGGCTACACCTTC. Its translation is CSADGYTF.

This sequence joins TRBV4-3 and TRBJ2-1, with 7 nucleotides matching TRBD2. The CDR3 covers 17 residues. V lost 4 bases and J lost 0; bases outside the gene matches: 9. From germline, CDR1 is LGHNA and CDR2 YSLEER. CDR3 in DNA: TGCGCCAGCAGCCGTTCTCAGGGCGGGAGCTCCTACAATGAGCAGTTCTTC. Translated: CASSRSQGGSSYNEQFF.

The CDR3 protein is CASARGPNGQPQHF. The DNA for the CDR3 is TGTGCCTCTGCTCGAGGCCCGAACGGTCAGCCCCAGCATTTT. V and J are TRBV28 and TRBJ1-5; D not certain. This CDR3 is 14 amino acids long. Trimming left V 11 bases short and J 6 bases short, with 20 bases between. Germline-derived CDR1 and CDR2 are MDHEN and SYDVKM.

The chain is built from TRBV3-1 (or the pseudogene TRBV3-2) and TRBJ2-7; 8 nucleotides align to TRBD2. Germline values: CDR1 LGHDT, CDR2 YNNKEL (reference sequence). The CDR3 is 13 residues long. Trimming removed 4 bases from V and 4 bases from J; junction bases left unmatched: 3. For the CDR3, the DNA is TGTGCCAGCAGCCCGGGGGGGTTATACGAGCAGTACTTC. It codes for CASSPGGLYEQYF.